Sequencing of this TCR beta chain was carried out in a study of T cells of healthy individuals (dated by TCRdb to 2016 to 2018). The receptor library was made with 5' RACE. Sequencing was carried out with an Illumina MiSeq. The public reads were quality trimmed at Q25 with fastp and then assembled into clones with MiXCR by TCRdb, keeping productive beta chains. A single entry per CDR3 protein holds the most common genes and DNA from its merged rows. The sample table lists approximately 100,000 distinct CDR3 sequences, around 17% of them with a count of one. Over 5% of the sample lies in the top ten. For CDR1 and CDR2, the germline V gene lists SNHLY and FYNNEI. From the cysteine through the phenylalanine, the CDR3 covers 15 amino acids. Kept here is only the CDR3 DNA, which spans 45 bases and is read in frame from base 1. The V end loses 6 bases and the J end loses 4 bases, and a stretch of 16 bases separates them.

This clonotype was recorded at least ten times. What antigen it recognizes has not been identified. Per-nucleotide qualities are absent, and no much larger clonotype sits a single base away. In this chain, TRBV2 is recombined with TRBJ2-1; the D gene is possibly TRBD1 or TRBD2, each agreeing over 5 bases. This receptor was taken from a human donor in good health. DNA sequence: TGTGCCAGCAGGGGGGTCGTGGGTCATTACAATGAGCAGTTCTTC. Translation gives CASRGVVGHYNEQFF.